This TCR beta chain was recorded in a study of blood T cell repertoires in COVID-19. About the study: Nucleic acid was either cDNA or gDNA, and it came from T cells, B-cell-depleted T cells, or PBMCs.

The method was immunoSEQ multiplex PCR; TCRdb's version includes in-frame clones alone and lacks a portion of them. This table has some 240,000 clones, about 88% appearing once. This CDR3 comprises 14 residues. Trimming cost V 7 bases and J 2 bases; bases outside gene matches: 5. Germline values: CDR1 SNHLY, CDR2 FYNNEI. This receptor was identified in a woman in her forties who had recovered from COVID-19. The chain joins TRBV2 to TRBJ1-2; TRBD1 matches at 9 bases. The sample consisted of peripheral blood. This CDR3 is CASIPGQGNYGYTF. The DNA of the CDR3 is TGTGCCAGCATACCGGGACAGGGAAACTATGGCTACACCTTC.